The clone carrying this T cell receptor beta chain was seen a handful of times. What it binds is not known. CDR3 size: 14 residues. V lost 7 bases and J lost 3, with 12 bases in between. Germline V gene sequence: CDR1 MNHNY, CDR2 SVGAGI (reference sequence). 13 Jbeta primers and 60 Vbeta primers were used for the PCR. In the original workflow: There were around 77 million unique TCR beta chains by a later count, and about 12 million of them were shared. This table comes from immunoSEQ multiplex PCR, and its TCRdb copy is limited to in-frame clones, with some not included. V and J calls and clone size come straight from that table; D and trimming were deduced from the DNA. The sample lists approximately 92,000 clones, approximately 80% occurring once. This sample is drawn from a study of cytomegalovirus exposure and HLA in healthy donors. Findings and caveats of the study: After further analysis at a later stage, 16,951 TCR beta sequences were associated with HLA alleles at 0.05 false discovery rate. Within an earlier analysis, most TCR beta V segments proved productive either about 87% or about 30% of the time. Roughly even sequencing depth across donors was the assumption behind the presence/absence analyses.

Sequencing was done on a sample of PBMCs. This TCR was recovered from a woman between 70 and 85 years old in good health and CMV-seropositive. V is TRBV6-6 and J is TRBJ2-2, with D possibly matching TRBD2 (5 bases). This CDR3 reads CASKLRDDTGELFF. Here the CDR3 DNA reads TGTGCCAGCAAACTCCGGGATGACACCGGGGAGCTGTTTTTT.